Listed below are T cell receptor beta chains from one sample, sequenced in a study of blood T cell repertoires in COVID-19. Clones were read by immunoSEQ multiplex PCR, and TCRdb kept only the in-frame ones, dropping some. The table lists approximately 490,000 clones, approximately 90% of them singletons. Sequencing used PBMCs or T cells enriched from blood (not recorded which). The origin of the receptors is a woman in her fifties or sixties who had recovered from COVID-19. Each CDR3 is given without its conserved first and last residue. The D gene is left open where the match is weak.

D gene | V gene | CDR3 protein
NA | TRBV5-1 | ASQGQKDTEAF
TRBD1 | TRBV25-1 | ASSYRGHTEAF
NA | TRBV14 | ASSQERLYSGNTIY
NA | TRBV24-1 | ATSDNTGPYGYT
NA | TRBV15 | ATAGTKNIQY
TRBD2 | TRBV7-6 | ASSLEPRLAGADTQY
NA | TRBV5-1 | ATKRGGTATETQY
NA | TRBV24-1 | ATRGALGTEAF
NA | TRBV7-2 | ASSLASRTALF
NA | TRBV6-5 | ASSYSRRRDYGYT
NA | TRBV9 | ASTRRDYTEAF
TRBD1 | TRBV15 | ATSGWTGLTSYGYT
NA | TRBV28 | ASERPGALGEAF
NA | TRBV19 | ASSRAGADTQY
TRBD2 | TRBV18 | ASSPTSGGAYTNTGELF
TRBD1 | TRBV6-5 | ATRTGTISGNTIY
NA | TRBV10-3 | AISEGVTVSYEQY
NA | TRBV15 | ATSRDHLNYGYT
TRBD1 | TRBV6-5 | ASSPDRANNSPLH
TRBD2 | TRBV11-2 | ASSLISGAFPYEQY
TRBD1 | TRBV6-5 | ASSSHRGPQH
TRBD2 | TRBV5-1 | ASSSLAGAPTDTQY
NA | TRBV5-1 | ASSSQTGNTGELF
TRBD1 | TRBV10-3 | AISEQQGTYEQY
NA | TRBV11-2 | ASSLPRDSDNEQF
NA | TRBV6-5 | ASSFSGDFTDSPLH
TRBD1 | TRBV7-2 | ASSLSLRGQGISGNTIY
TRBD2 | TRBV18 | ASSPLLAGDTQY
NA | TRBV6-6 | ASSYTDPTGSRGYT
NA | TRBV6-5 | ASGADRTNTEAF
NA | TRBV4-1 | ASSQYPGQKNTEAF
NA | TRBV18 | ASSGHPTDTQY
NA | TRBV28 | ASTLRSRGNQPQH
NA | TRBV7-9 | ASSPSGLASYEQY
NA | TRBV10-3 | AISDRLPYEQY
NA | TRBV3-1/TRBV3-2 | ASSLSIYGYT
NA | TRBV7-2 | ASSLVGTLSNYGYT
NA | TRBV10-3 | AISAGFMNTEAF
TRBD1 | TRBV4-1 | ASSQTGSNEKLF
NA | TRBV9 | ASSVAEGNTIY
TRBD2 | TRBV20-1 | SGRGGETQY
NA | TRBV5-1 | ASSLGGVDGYT
NA | TRBV5-1 | ASSLGGVNYGYT
TRBD1 | TRBV6-2/TRBV6-3 | ASSYFRDRGVQY
NA | TRBV2 | ASSDRFPGSYNEQF
NA | TRBV9 | ASSATALNSPLH
NA | TRBV3-1/TRBV3-2 | ASSQWESTDTQY
TRBD1 | TRBV27 | ASPRQGHGYT
TRBD1 | TRBV12-5 | ASGLETGVGVKAF
NA | TRBV9 | ASSVGGRADYGYT
NA | TRBV15 | ATVAGGDSYGYT
NA | TRBV10-3 | AIMYGGKNNEQF
TRBD1 | TRBV23-1 | ASSHLSPGQHLNDNQPQH
TRBD1 | TRBV3-1/TRBV3-2 | ASSQGTGSSYEQY